This T cell receptor beta chain was identified in a study of T cells in localized non-small cell lung cancer (TCRdb year 2020). Regarding the complete study: T cell repertoires of 200 to 250 early-stage NSCLC patients were analyzed, with tumors being compared against uninvolved tumor-adjacent lungs. The cohort comprised 236 treatment-naïve NSCLC patients with resected, localized lung tumors. A mean age of roughly 66 years was recorded for the NSCLC patients, of whom under 150 were male and 95 to 110 were female.

Comments on this clone: This receptor's antigen is unknown. Base qualities are not provided; no much larger clone lies one nucleotide away.

Findings and caveats that apply to the study as a whole: Because multi-region tumor sequencing was not performed, intratumor heterogeneity could not be ruled out. Uninvolved tumor-adjacent lung showed the highest T cell clonality, higher than tumor, which suggests more focused antigenic responses in the uninvolved tumor-adjacent lung. Because of the exploratory design, TCR variables were selected using unadjusted p-values without false-discovery rate correction. Of the top 100 tumor clones, a median of 57 were detected in paired uninvolved adjacent lung; approximately 28 were also among that lung's top 100. Higher T cell density in blood was associated with longer overall survival, whereas higher clonality in adjacent lung was associated with shorter survival.

TCR beta CDR3 regions were sequenced from DNA using the immunoSEQ Assay. As for the original processing: T cell density was computed as TCR beta template counts normalized to usable DNA estimated by amplifying housekeeping genes. Using the preseqR package, richness was estimated by extrapolating to 120,000 templates for tissue samples and 400,000 templates for PBMC samples. Clonality was calculated as one minus Pielou's evenness. Tissue-enriched TCRs were identified through differential abundance testing performed on productive amino-acid clonotypes, with a minimum total count of 5 and an alpha of 0.1. The Jaccard Index and the Morisita Overlap Index were used to measure repertoire overlap between compartments. GLIPH grouped TCR beta CDR3s together with public tetramer-defined viral CDR3s, and a viral motif had to include at least three viral sequences and also show V-gene enrichment. Not all clones reach the TCRdb copy of this immuneACCESS table, which keeps in-frame sequences only. Checked studies attribute under half of the gap to unresolved V genes and leave the rest unexplained. D and trimming were read from the DNA, whereas the V and J calls and clone size are those reported in that table. The table for this sample lists over 30,000 clones; about 80% of them were counted only once. The top ten clones comprise 33% of the sample.

At diagnosis, tumor, uninvolved tumor-adjacent lung and peripheral blood were collected and then preserved as a mix of FFPE and fresh-frozen material. For TCR repertoire profiling, blood samples were analyzed as peripheral blood mononuclear cells. CDR1 ENHRY and CDR2 SYGVKD are derived from the germline V gene. The CDR3 runs 12 amino acids, cysteine and phenylalanine included. Only CDR3 DNA remains: 36 bases, in frame from the first base. V was cut back by 10 bases and J by 4 bases, leaving a gap of 11 bases between them. The rearrangement joined TRBV10-3 to TRBJ2-1, with the D gene call left open. Here the sequenced sample was peripheral blood, taken before any cancer treatment. The receptor was isolated from a male donor older than 55 with stage II squamous cell lung carcinoma. The CDR3 protein is CATLDGYNEQFF. The DNA sequence is as follows: TGTGCCACCCTGGACGGTTACAATGAGCAGTTCTTC.